This T cell receptor beta chain is drawn from a study of blood T cells in healthy people across ages. Sample-barcoded 5' priming and a J-beta primer mix drove a second PCR of about 7 to 11 cycles. TCRdb fed the 5' RACE reads into MiXCR, producing one record per CDR3 protein. Of around 800,000 distinct CDR3 sequences in the sample, roughly 50% were seen once. CDR1 and CDR2 (germline): LGHDT, YNNKEL (reference sequence). The CDR3 totals 15 residues. The J segment lost 8 bases and the V segment lost 1 base, leaving 10 bases of the junction unmatched. The sequenced sample consisted of blood. The gene calls are TRBV3-1 and TRBJ1-2, with 7 bases lining up with TRBD1. This clonotype was sampled from a man older than 75 in good health. The CDR3 DNA follows: TGTGCCAGCAGCCAAGCTTTTAAAGGGGGCGGGGGCTACACCTTC. It encodes CASSQAFKGGGGYTF.